A single sample is the source of the 28 T cell receptor beta chains below, sequenced in a study of T cell responses to AZD1222 COVID-19 vaccine. Assay used: immunoSEQ multiplex PCR; TCRdb lists only in-frame clones, some missing. Of some 94,000 clones detected, more than 90% appear once; the ten largest clones hold about 13%. The sample here was peripheral blood, taken on day 0 of AZD1222 vaccination. The receptors derive from an adult in good health.

The chain combines TRBV3-1 (or the pseudogene TRBV3-2) with TRBJ1-2, with D tentatively TRBD1 (5 bases). Trimming pared 2 bases from V and 7 bases from J, leaving 8 bases between. This CDR3 is 12 amino acids long. Germline V lookup: CDR1 LGHDT, CDR2 YNNKEL (reference sequence). The CDR3 DNA is TGTGCCAGCAGCCAACGGGGGACTGGCTACACCTTC. Its translation is CASSQRGTGYTF.

This chain uses TRBV4-1 with TRBJ1-1, with a possible D match to TRBD1 (5 bases). The CDR3 runs 13 residues. CDR1 MGHRA and CDR2 YSYEKL come from the germline V gene. V gave up 5 bases and J gave up 1 base, with 8 bases separating them. The CDR3: CASSKGQNTEAFF. CDR3 nucleotides: TGCGCCAGCAGCAAAGGACAGAACACTGAAGCTTTCTTT.

The CDR3 region has the DNA TGTGCCAGCAGTTCAAGCCTCCGAAACAATGAGCAGTTCTTC. This encodes CASSSSLRNNEQFF. The genes are TRBV2 and TRBJ2-1; D ambiguous. V lost 5 bases and J lost 5, with 13 bases in between. CDR3 length equals 14 residues. CDR1 SNHLY and CDR2 FYNNEI come from the germline V gene.

V is TRBV5-8 and J is TRBJ1-1, with a tentative D call TRBD1 (5 bases). The CDR3 extends over 17 amino acids. Trimming cost V 5 bases and J 0 bases, with 20 bases left between them. The germline gives CDR1 SGHTS, CDR2 YDEGEE. The CDR3 sequence is CASSSRPGGYMNTEAFF. In DNA, the CDR3 is TGTGCCAGCAGTTCTAGGCCCGGGGGTTACATGAACACTGAAGCTTTCTTT. Using reference TRBV5-8 and TRBJ1-1 for the parts outside the CDR3, the full variable domain is EAGVTQSPTHLIKTRGQQATLRCSPISGHTSVYWYQQALGLGLQFLLWYDEGEERNRGNFPPRFSGRQFPNYSSELNVNALELEDSALYLCASSSRPGGYMNTEAFFGQGTRLTVV.

The gene calls are TRBV7-9 and TRBJ2-5; D unclear. The length of the CDR3 is 10 residues. Germline CDR1 reads SEHNR; CDR2 reads FQNEAQ (reference sequence). Trimming stripped 5 bases from V and 4 bases from J, with 2 bases between. CDR3 region: CASSRETQYF. The CDR3 DNA reads as TGTGCCAGCAGCAGAGAGACCCAGTACTTC.

V is TRBV30 and J is TRBJ1-6; no clear D. Germline CDR1 is GTSNPN and CDR2 is SVGIG (reference sequence). There are 15 residues in the CDR3. Trimming stripped 3 bases from V and 2 bases from J, with 11 bases between. For the CDR3, the DNA is TGTGCCTGGAGCGAGTCAGAAACCTATAATTCACCCCTCCACTTT. Protein sequence: CAWSESETYNSPLHF.

The gene calls are TRBV5-1 and TRBJ1-4; D not certain. The CDR3 loop spans 13 amino acids. V lost 5 bases and J 5 bases, leaving 10 bases between the germline ends. Germline CDR1 SGHRS, CDR2 YFSETQ. Written as DNA, the CDR3 is TGCGCCAGCAGAGACCGGGCCAATGAAAAACTGTTTTTT. Its protein is CASRDRANEKLFF.

The chain has TRBV2 and TRBJ2-7, with TRBD1 matching 7 bases. The CDR3 spans 13 residues. Germline assignment: CDR1 SNHLY and CDR2 FYNNEI. Trimming cost V 4 bases and J 2 bases; bases outside gene matches: 2. The CDR3: CASSGQGPYEQYF. As DNA, the CDR3 is TGTGCCAGCAGTGGACAGGGCCCCTACGAGCAGTACTTC.

The rearrangement uses TRBV12-3 or TRBV12-4 and TRBJ2-1; 7 bases agree with TRBD1. Trimming removed 8 bases from V and 5 bases from J; junction bases left unmatched: 6. The length of the CDR3 is 13 residues. The CDR3 DNA follows: TGTGCCAGCGGAGACAGGGTCAACAATGAGCAGTTCTTC. Encoded protein: CASGDRVNNEQFF.

The chain has TRBV7-9 and TRBJ2-7; 9 bases line up with TRBD2. V gave up 7 bases and J gave up 3 bases; unmatched junction bases: 10. The CDR3 loop spans 15 amino acids. Germline V gene sequence: CDR1 SEHNR, CDR2 FQNEAQ (reference sequence). The CDR3 spells CASTLSGLAVYEQYF. The CDR3 coding sequence is TGTGCCAGCACCTTGTCGGGACTAGCAGTCTACGAGCAGTACTTC.

This clone was seen only once. This chain uses TRBV7-8 with TRBJ1-1; D gene uncertain. V lost 0 bases and J lost 0, with 14 bases in between. Germline CDR1 and CDR2: SGHVS and FQNEAQ. The CDR3 runs 17 residues. The CDR3 nucleotides read TGTGCCAGCAGCTTAGCCTGGACCGAGCGATTGAACACTGAAGCTTTCTTT. Translation: CASSLAWTERLNTEAFF.

The genes are TRBV30 and TRBJ2-2; weak D call: TRBD1 (5 bases). The CDR3 sequence is 14 residues long. Germline assignment: CDR1 GTSNPN and CDR2 SVGIG (reference sequence). Trimming removed 2 bases from V and 3 bases from J, with 10 bases in between. The CDR3 spells CAWSSGQDTGELFF. Here the CDR3 DNA reads TGTGCCTGGAGTTCTGGACAAGACACCGGGGAGCTGTTTTTT.

The chain is built from TRBV7-9 and TRBJ2-1; D not certain. Trimming pared 7 bases from V and 1 base from J, leaving 14 bases between. This CDR3 region has 15 residues. Germline V gene data show CDR1 as SEHNR and CDR2 as FQNEAQ (reference sequence). CDR3 DNA sequence: TGTGCCAGCACCTCCCGGACCGCTTCCTACAATGAGCAGTTCTTC. This encodes CASTSRTASYNEQFF. Full variable domain (missing parts from reference TRBV7-9 and TRBJ2-1): DTGVSQNPRHKITKRGQNVTFRCDPISEHNRLYWYRQTLGQGPEFLTYFQNEAQLEKSRLLSDRFSAERPKGSFSTLEIQRTEQGDSAMYLCASTSRTASYNEQFFGPGTRLTVL.

This clone was seen just once. The genes are TRBV5-8 and TRBJ2-3; TRBD2 agrees at 8 bases. The V gene's germline CDR1 is SGHTS and CDR2 YDEGEE. V lost 6 bases, J lost 4 bases, and 10 bases stayed unmatched. This CDR3 contains 15 residues. CDR3 nucleotides: TGTGCCAGCATCCCCCAGCGGGGGATTCCAGATACGCAGTATTTT. Protein sequence: CASIPQRGIPDTQYF. The full variable domain, rest sourced from reference TRBV5-8 and TRBJ2-3, is EAGVTQSPTHLIKTRGQQATLRCSPISGHTSVYWYQQALGLGLQFLLWYDEGEERNRGNFPPRFSGRQFPNYSSELNVNALELEDSALYLCASIPQRGIPDTQYFGPGTRLTVL.

The chain links TRBV19 to TRBJ1-2; unclear D gene. CDR3 length: 10 amino acids. V lost 6 bases and J lost 7, with 6 bases in between. CDR1 and CDR2 (germline): LNHDA, SQIVND (reference sequence). The CDR3 region is CASRGIGYTF. In DNA, the CDR3 is TGTGCCAGTAGGGGAATTGGCTACACCTTC.

J is TRBJ1-3 and V is TRBV7-9, with 7 bases identical to TRBD1. Germline trimming cut 2 bases from V and 6 bases from J; bases unmatched to any gene: 10. This CDR3 region has 16 residues. From germline, CDR1 is SEHNR and CDR2 FQNEAQ (reference sequence). CDR3 nucleotides: TGTGCCAGCAGCTTACAAGGGGGCGTCCTTGAAAACACCATATATTTT. This sequence encodes CASSLQGGVLENTIYF.

The chain recombines TRBV7-2 with TRBJ2-7; 9 bases line up with TRBD1. The CDR3 contains 14 residues. In germline, CDR1 is SGHTA, CDR2 FQGNSA. After removal of 5 bases from V and 4 bases from J, the junction contained 6 bases not matched to a gene. The CDR3 coding sequence is TGTGCCAGCAGCCTGGGACAGGGAGAGTACGAGCAGTACTTC. Translating it yields CASSLGQGEYEQYF. The full variable domain, rest sourced from reference TRBV7-2 and TRBJ2-7, is GAGVSQSPSNKVTEKGKDVELRCDPISGHTALYWYRQSLGQGLEFLIYFQGNSAPDKSGLPSDRFSAERTGGSVSTLTIQRTQQEDSAVYLCASSLGQGEYEQYFGPGTRLTVT.

The CDR3 is CASSLGGYRTEAFF. In DNA form, the CDR3 reads TGTGCCAGCAGCTTGGGGGGCTATCGCACTGAAGCTTTCTTT. The chain combines TRBV5-4 with TRBJ1-1; D possibly corresponds to TRBD1 (5 bases). Trimming left V 0 bases short and J 4 bases short, with 10 bases between. CDR3 length: 14 amino acids. Germline V gene sequence: CDR1 SGHNT, CDR2 YYREEE (reference sequence).

The J gene is TRBJ1-2, the V gene TRBV4-3, with 7 bases matching TRBD1. Germline values: CDR1 LGHNA, CDR2 YSLEER. This CDR3 spans 14 amino acids. V shed 1 base, J shed 3 bases, and the junction held 2 bases outside the gene matches. CDR3 DNA: TGCGCCAGCAGCCAAGCCGACAGGGACTATGGCTACACCTTC. Translation gives CASSQADRDYGYTF.

Points on this clone: Germline is not matched at one junction end, which may reflect a read error. The chain uses TRBV19 and TRBJ1-1; no reliable D call. The CDR3 runs 11 residues. Germline CDR1 LNHDA, CDR2 SQIVND (reference sequence). Written as DNA, the CDR3 is TGTGCCAGTAGCACGACCTCCCGGACCATCTTT. It codes for CASSTTSRTIF.

This sequence joins TRBV6-2 or TRBV6-3 and TRBJ1-2; D is unclear. The CDR3 loop spans 12 amino acids. The V gene lost 2 bases and the J gene lost 7 bases, with 8 bases spanning the gap. Per germline, CDR1 MNHEY and CDR2 SVGEGT. The chain's CDR3 is CASSYSYRGYTF. CDR3 nucleotides: TGTGCCAGCAGTTACAGCTATCGTGGCTACACCTTC.

This chain links TRBV9 with TRBJ2-7; the match to TRBD1 covers 9 bases. Losses at the gene ends were 2 bases for V and 5 bases for J; bases not matched to a gene: 8. This CDR3 comprises 15 residues. Germline V gene lookup returns CDR1 SGDLS and CDR2 YYNGEE. CDR3: CASSVRQGGSDEQYF. The CDR3 nucleotides are TGTGCCAGCAGCGTGCGACAGGGGGGTAGCGACGAGCAGTACTTC.

This clone was counted a single time. This chain links TRBV5-4 with TRBJ1-1, with D hard to call. Deletions cut 4 bases from V and 5 bases from J, with 9 bases between. Looked up from germline, CDR1 is SGHNT and CDR2 is YYREEE (reference sequence). The CDR3 is 12 amino acids. CDR3 sequence (DNA): TGTGCCAGCAGCCGAGACGTTACTGAAGCTTTCTTT. Translation gives CASSRDVTEAFF.

The chain uses TRBV5-6 and TRBJ1-2; tentative D call: TRBD1 (5 bases). This CDR3 is 13 amino acids long. V was clipped by 7 bases and J by 8 bases, with 18 bases between them. Per germline, CDR1 SGHDT and CDR2 YYEEEE. CDR3 sequence reads: CASYTPGWGGYTF. As DNA, the CDR3 is TGTGCCAGCTATACCCCCGGGTGGGGCGGCTACACCTTC.

The chain couples TRBV14 to TRBJ2-1; TRBD2 aligns across 7 bases. With 2 bases clipped from V and 4 bases from J, the junction kept 5 bases outside the gene matches. The V gene's germline CDR1 is SGHDN and CDR2 FVKESK. CDR3 size: 15 residues. CDR3 DNA: TGTGCCAGCAGCCAAAACAGCGGGACGTACAATGAGCAGTTCTTC. Translated: CASSQNSGTYNEQFF.

The rearrangement joins TRBV7-6 to TRBJ2-3; 8 bases line up with TRBD2. The trim removed 4 bases at V and 0 bases at J, leaving 15 bases unmatched. Germline V gene lookup returns CDR1 SGHVS and CDR2 FNYEAQ. This CDR3 spans 19 amino acids. CDR3 residues: CASSSTLAGGRSSTDTQYF. The CDR3 nucleotides read TGTGCCAGCAGCTCTACTCTAGCAGGCGGGAGGTCTAGCACAGATACGCAGTATTTT.

This sequence joins TRBV29-1 and TRBJ2-3; 11 positions agree with TRBD2. The CDR3 sequence is 15 residues long. Germline V gene data show CDR1 as SQVTM and CDR2 as ANQGSEA. V shed 7 bases, J shed 1 base, and the junction held 7 bases outside the gene matches. For the CDR3, the DNA is TGCAGCGCCGGGACTAGCGGTACACGCACAGATACGCAGTATTTT. Residues: CSAGTSGTRTDTQYF.

The chain carries TRBV11-2 and TRBJ2-7, with 9 bases fitting TRBD1. The V gene's germline CDR1 is SGHAT and CDR2 FQNNGV. The CDR3 sequence is 16 residues long. With 4 bases clipped from V and 1 base from J, the junction kept 8 bases outside the gene matches. CDR3 nucleotides: TGTGCCAGCAGCTCGAACCGGGACAGGGATTCCTACGAGCAGTACTTC. It codes for CASSSNRDRDSYEQYF.